The T cell receptor beta chain described here comes from a study of a mutant IDH1 vaccine in newly diagnosed glioma. Study information: Either 4-6 weeks after radiotherapy alone or alongside temozolomide, vaccination was begun. Most patients had received both radiotherapy and temozolomide, the prior options being radiotherapy, temozolomide, or both.

About this clone: The target antigen is unknown.

Germline assignment: CDR1 GTSNPN and CDR2 SVGIG (reference sequence). V gave up 7 bases and J gave up 5 bases, with 7 bases separating them. CDR3 length equals 10 residues. Time point in this sample: week 47, end of study. Vaccinated patients received 300 ug of mutant IDH1 20-mer peptide per dose, with topical imiquimod. Vaccination of patients was performed eight times, in weeks 1, 3, 5, 7, 11, 15, 19 and 23. Sequenced by immunoSEQ multiplex PCR; TCRdb stores in-frame clones only, minus some. This table has nearly 50,000 clones, roughly 80% appearing once. The material was PBMCs, obtained from a glioma patient whose treatment included an IDH1 peptide vaccine. The clonotype was recovered from a woman in her twenties or thirties with glioma. Some clones in this sample may be carry-over from other donors' samples. The V and J genes are TRBV30 and TRBJ2-3; D not resolved. This CDR3 reads CASWRDTQYF. The CDR3 bases are TGTGCCTCATGGAGAGATACGCAGTATTTT.